The sequence of this T cell receptor (beta chain) was determined in a study of T-cell memory formation after mild COVID-19. General observations from the study: Contracting clones localized mainly to CM and EM when CD4+ and mainly to EMRA when CD8+. Clones that contracted from day 15 to 85 were balanced CD4/CD8, while later expanders leaned CD4+. Whether second-wave clones peaking at day 37 were SARS-CoV-2 specific went unconfirmed.

A word on this clonotype: Its antigen is currently unknown.

The germline CDR1 and CDR2 sequences are MGHRA and YSYEKL. CDR3 length: 15 amino acids. Germline trimming cut 4 bases from V and 8 bases from J; bases unmatched to any gene: 10. TCRdb re-called the 5' RACE reads with MiXCR, one entry per CDR3 protein. The sample consists of approximately 340,000 distinct CDR3 sequences, approximately 16% of them appearing once. The sequencing input was PBMCs or a T cell subset sorted from them (not recorded which). The chain carries TRBV4-1 and TRBJ1-3; 8 positions agree with TRBD1. The clonotype was recovered from a man between 18 and 35 years old who had mild COVID-19 (a few samples of this study predate the infection). Cell type and time point are not known. The CDR3 DNA follows: TGCGCCAGCAGCCCCACGACAGGGGCCGGAGACACCATATATTTT. Translated: CASSPTTGAGDTIYF.